The clone carrying this TCR beta chain was counted a few times. This entry belongs to a study of shared clonotypes between healthy human individuals. Overall study context: Donors had three CD4 naive, three CD4 memory, two CD8 naive and one CD8 memory plate apiece.

This table comes from immunoSEQ multiplex PCR, and its TCRdb copy is limited to in-frame clones, with some not included. The sample shows over 150,000 clones, approximately 70% of them seen only once. After removal of 6 bases from V and 0 bases from J, the junction contained 4 bases not matched to a gene. Germline V gives CDR1 MNHEY, CDR2 SVGAGI. The CDR3 covers 14 residues. In the CD4+ fraction, cells were divided into CD45RA+ naive and CD45RA-negative memory subsets. The V and J genes are TRBV6-5 and TRBJ2-7; 8 bases fit TRBD2. This TCR derives from a man between 25 and 39 years old in good health. The specimen was memory CD4+ T cells sorted from blood. Subset meaning: CD45RA-negative fraction. The DNA for the CDR3 is TGTGCCAGCAGCCCAAGCGGGAGCTCCTACGAGCAGTACTTC. It yields the protein CASSPSGSSYEQYF.